These 12 T cell receptor beta chains were sequenced from one sample in a study of CD8 T cells in Susac syndrome. Random hexamers were used to reverse transcribe the RNA input (0.5 to 1 ug). Using its own MiXCR run on the immunoSEQ multiplex PCR reads, TCRdb lists one record per CDR3 protein. In the table there are around 100,000 distinct CDR3 sequences, 95% of which are singletons. Sequenced material: CD8+ T cells from PBMCs. All receptors come from a human donor with Susac syndrome.

This chain joins TRBV2 and TRBJ2-6; no clear D gene. The length of the CDR3 is 13 residues. V was trimmed by 6 bases and J by 0 bases, leaving 3 bases between them. Germline V gene sequence: CDR1 SNHLY, CDR2 FYNNEI. In nucleotides, the CDR3 is TGTGCCAGCAGGGACTCTGGGGCCAACGTCCTGACTTTC. Residues: CASRDSGANVLTF.

The genes are TRBV9 and TRBJ1-2, with no clear D. Germline V gives CDR1 SGDLS, CDR2 YYNGEE. This CDR3 comprises 14 residues. V was pared by 2 bases and J by 4 bases, with 12 bases between. CDR3 coding DNA: TGTGCCAGCAGCGTCCAAGGTCGGGCCTATGGCTACACCTTC. Amino acid sequence: CASSVQGRAYGYTF.

This chain links TRBV28 with TRBJ2-3; 10 nucleotides align to TRBD2. CDR1 is MDHEN and CDR2 is SYDVKM in the germline V gene. This CDR3 contains 13 residues. J gave up 6 bases and V 7 bases, and 4 bases lay outside the gene matches. CDR3 DNA: TGTGCCAGCACTAGCGGGAGTAGGGATACGCAGTATTTT. This translates into CASTSGSRDTQYF.

The chain couples TRBV20-1 to TRBJ1-2, with D uncertain. CDR1 and CDR2 from the germline V gene are DFQATT and SNEGSKA (reference sequence). The CDR3 is made up of 11 amino acids. Trimming left V 3 bases short and J 7 bases short, with 9 bases between. This chain's CDR3 is CSASPRFGYTF. The CDR3 DNA sequence: TGCAGTGCTAGCCCACGGTTTGGCTACACCTTC.

The chain recombines TRBV29-1 with TRBJ1-1, with TRBD1 matching over 9 bases. CDR1 is SQVTM, CDR2 ANQGSEA, per germline. Trimming took 5 bases from V and 7 from J; bases not matched to a gene: 8. The CDR3 is 13 residues long. CDR3 residues: CSVKQGAGDEAFF. DNA for the CDR3: TGCAGCGTTAAACAGGGGGCGGGAGATGAAGCTTTCTTT.

This chain joins TRBV4-1 and TRBJ2-5; D remains unclear. V lost 3 bases, J lost 4 bases, and 9 bases lay in between. Germline loops: CDR1 MGHRA, CDR2 YSYEKL. CDR3 length equals 13 residues. CDR3 bases: TGCGCCAGCAGCCAGGTAATCGGAGAGACCCAGTACTTC. It encodes CASSQVIGETQYF.

The CDR3 sequence is CASSPAGGSQETQYF. For the CDR3, the DNA is TGTGCCAGCAGCCCAGCCGGGGGCTCCCAAGAGACCCAGTACTTC. This sequence joins TRBV6-5 and TRBJ2-5; D may be TRBD1 or TRBD2 (6 bases each). V dropped 6 bases and J dropped 1 base, with 15 bases sitting between them. The CDR3 spans 15 residues. CDR1 MNHEY and CDR2 SVGAGI come from the germline V gene.

This chain uses TRBV20-1 with TRBJ2-7; 8 nucleotides align to TRBD2. V was clipped by 5 bases and J by 7 bases; unmatched bases: 10. Germline assignment: CDR1 DFQATT and CDR2 SNEGSKA (reference sequence). The CDR3 contains 13 residues. The CDR3 protein is CSAGTRPLPEQYF. CDR3 DNA: TGCAGTGCTGGGACTAGGCCCCTGCCAGAGCAGTACTTC.

This clonotype was seen a single time. This sequence joins TRBV11-2 and TRBJ2-3, with D possibly TRBD1 on 6 matching bases. Per the germline V gene, CDR1 is SGHAT and CDR2 is FQNNGV. Trimming left V 7 bases short and J 10 bases short, with 21 bases between. The CDR3 loop spans 14 amino acids. This CDR3 is CASISGRPHRAQYF. The CDR3 DNA reads as TGTGCCAGCATCTCCGGACGGCCCCACAGGGCGCAGTATTTT.

The rearrangement joins TRBV29-1 to TRBJ2-2, with D unclear. The CDR3 spans 11 residues. Trimming cost V 8 bases and J 7 bases, with 11 bases left between them. Germline loops: CDR1 SQVTM, CDR2 ANQGSEA. CDR3 DNA: TGCAGCCCAGTTCTATTCGGGGAGCTGTTTTTT. This codes for CSPVLFGELFF.

The chain links TRBV15 to TRBJ1-1; D uncertain. Trimming shortened V by 5 bases and J by 5 bases, and 9 bases separated the two germline ends. In germline, CDR1 is LNHNV, CDR2 YYDKDF (reference sequence). The length of the CDR3 is 12 residues. CDR3 region: CATSSRVTEAFF. The CDR3 coding sequence is TGTGCCACCAGCTCGCGGGTTACTGAAGCTTTCTTT.

This chain links TRBV20-1 with TRBJ1-4, with D unclear. Germline V CDR1 and CDR2: DFQATT, SNEGSKA (reference sequence). V was trimmed by 3 bases and J by 5 bases, leaving 13 bases between them. This CDR3 contains 14 residues. The CDR3 bases are TGCAGTGCTAGGCCAATCAGAGGGAATGAAAAACTGTTTTTT. This sequence encodes CSARPIRGNEKLFF.